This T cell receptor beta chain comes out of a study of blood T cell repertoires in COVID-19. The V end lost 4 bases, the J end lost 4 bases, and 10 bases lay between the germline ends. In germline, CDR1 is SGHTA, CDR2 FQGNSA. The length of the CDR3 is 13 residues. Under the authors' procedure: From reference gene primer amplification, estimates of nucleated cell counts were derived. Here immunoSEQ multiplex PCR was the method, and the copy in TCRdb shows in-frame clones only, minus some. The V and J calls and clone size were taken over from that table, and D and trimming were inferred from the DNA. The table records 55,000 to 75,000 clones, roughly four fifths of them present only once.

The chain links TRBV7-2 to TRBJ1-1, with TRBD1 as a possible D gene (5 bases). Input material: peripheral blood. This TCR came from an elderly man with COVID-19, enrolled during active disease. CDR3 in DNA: TGTGCCAGCAGCTCCAGGGATACCACTGAAGCTTTCTTT. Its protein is CASSSRDTTEAFF.